What follows are 10 T cell receptor beta chains derived from one specimen sequenced in a study of blood T cell repertoires in COVID-19 (dated by TCRdb to about 2020). Libraries were constructed by the immunoSEQ multiplex PCR assay. As stored in TCRdb, this immuneACCESS dataset retains in-frame rearrangements with V and J assigned. A fraction of the clones does not appear; measured against another copy, unresolved V genes explain less than half of the discrepancy, and the remainder lacks a known reason. Within this sample are fewer than 350,000 clones, with under 95% of them counted one time only. 2.8% of the sample is held by the ten biggest clonotypes. Specimen: PBMCs or T cells enriched from blood (not recorded which). The source is a man in his forties who had been exposed to COVID-19.

This chain connects TRBV30 to TRBJ2-7; D is ambiguous. The CDR3 sequence is 12 residues long. Trimming took off 5 bases at V and 0 bases at J, with 8 bases between the two ends. Germline CDR1 reads GTSNPN; CDR2 reads SVGIG (reference sequence). The DNA for the CDR3 is TGTGCCTGGCTTTTAAACTCCTACGAGCAGTACTTC. Its translation is CAWLLNSYEQYF. Drawing the rest from reference TRBV30 and TRBJ2-7, the complete variable domain is SQTIHQWPATLVQPVGSPLSLECTVEGTSNPNLYWYRQAAGRGLQLLFYSVGIGQISSEVPQNLSASRPQDRQFILSSKKLLLSDSGFYLCAWLLNSYEQYFGPGTRLTVT.

The rearrangement links TRBV28 to TRBJ2-7; 7 nucleotides line up with TRBD1. Trimming at V came to 1 base and at J to 3 bases, leaving 9 bases not matched to a gene. From germline, CDR1 is MDHEN and CDR2 SYDVKM. The CDR3 extends over 16 amino acids. Here the CDR3 reads CASSLFRAGGIYEQYF. The CDR3 DNA reads as TGTGCCAGCAGTTTATTTAGGGCAGGGGGTATCTACGAGCAGTACTTC.

This chain joins TRBV7-6 and TRBJ2-1, with TRBD2 matching 11 bases. The germline V gene has CDR1 SGHVS and CDR2 FNYEAQ. The V and J ends lost 5 bases and 0 bases, in that order; junction bases with no gene match: 0. The CDR3 is 15 amino acids. Here the CDR3 reads CASSTSGSSYNEQFF. As DNA, the CDR3 is TGTGCCAGCAGCACTAGCGGGAGCTCCTACAATGAGCAGTTCTTC.

The rearrangement joins TRBV27 to TRBJ2-1; D is perhaps TRBD2 (6 bases). The CDR3 length is 14 residues. With 2 bases removed from V and 7 bases from J, the gap between germline ends came to 12 bases. Germline loops: CDR1 MNHEY, CDR2 SMNVEV (reference sequence). The CDR3 spells CASSLLAGINEQFF. The DNA for the CDR3 is TGTGCCAGCAGTTTACTGGCGGGAATAAATGAGCAGTTCTTC.

The rearrangement links TRBV10-1 to TRBJ2-1, with D uncertain. The CDR3 spans 14 residues. Germline V lookup: CDR1 WNHNN, CDR2 SYGVQD (reference sequence). V was pared by 0 bases and J by 2 bases, with 5 bases between. For the CDR3, the DNA is TGCGCCAGCAGTGAGTCGTTAGCCTACAATGAGCAGTTCTTC. Residues: CASSESLAYNEQFF.

The V gene is TRBV27, the J gene TRBJ2-7; D possibly corresponds to TRBD1 (5 bases). This CDR3 contains 12 residues. The V and J ends lost 5 bases and 6 bases respectively, with 11 bases between them. Germline V gene data show CDR1 as MNHEY and CDR2 as SMNVEV (reference sequence). The CDR3: CASSLPQGEQYF. The CDR3 region has the DNA TGTGCCAGCAGTCTCCCCCAGGGCGAGCAGTACTTC.

This chain links TRBV27 with TRBJ2-7, with a weak D call TRBD2 (6 bases). The germline V and J ends were trimmed by 0 bases and 1 base, with 10 bases remaining between them. Germline V gives CDR1 MNHEY, CDR2 SMNVEV (reference sequence). CDR3 size: 15 residues. The DNA for the CDR3 is TGTGCCAGCAGTTTATCAGGAGGGCTGTCCTACGAGCAGTACTTC. Translated: CASSLSGGLSYEQYF.

This chain uses TRBV6-6 with TRBJ2-2; D ambiguous. The CDR3 length is 17 residues. CDR1 and CDR2 from the germline V gene are MNHNY and SVGAGI (reference sequence). Trimming shortened V by 5 bases and J by 4 bases, and 20 bases separated the two germline ends. The DNA of the CDR3 is TGTGCCAGCAGTCGTGGGTTGAGAGACTCGGTCACCGGGGAGCTGTTTTTT. The encoded protein is CASSRGLRDSVTGELFF.

V gene TRBV19 combines with J gene TRBJ2-3; possibly TRBD2 for D (5 bases). With 5 bases removed from V and 0 bases from J, the gap between germline ends came to 9 bases. Germline V gene lookup returns CDR1 LNHDA and CDR2 SQIVND (reference sequence). The CDR3 loop spans 14 amino acids. CDR3 in DNA: TGTGCCAGTAGTTATGAGGGTAGCACAGATACGCAGTATTTT. As protein: CASSYEGSTDTQYF. Using reference TRBV19 and TRBJ2-3 for the parts outside the CDR3, the full variable domain is DGGITQSPKYLFRKEGQNVTLSCEQNLNHDAMYWYRQDPGQGLRLIYYSQIVNDFQKGDIAEGYSVSREKKESFPLTVTSAQKNPTAFYLCASSYEGSTDTQYFGPGTRLTVL.

The V and J genes are TRBV19 and TRBJ1-2; D gene unclear. The CDR3 loop spans 16 amino acids. V was shortened by 5 bases and J by 2 bases, with 18 bases between the two germline ends. CDR1 is LNHDA, CDR2 SQIVND, per germline (reference sequence). Written as DNA, the CDR3 is TGTGCCAGTAGTCAGATTTCCCCAGGCGTCAACTATGGCTACACCTTC. Protein sequence: CASSQISPGVNYGYTF.